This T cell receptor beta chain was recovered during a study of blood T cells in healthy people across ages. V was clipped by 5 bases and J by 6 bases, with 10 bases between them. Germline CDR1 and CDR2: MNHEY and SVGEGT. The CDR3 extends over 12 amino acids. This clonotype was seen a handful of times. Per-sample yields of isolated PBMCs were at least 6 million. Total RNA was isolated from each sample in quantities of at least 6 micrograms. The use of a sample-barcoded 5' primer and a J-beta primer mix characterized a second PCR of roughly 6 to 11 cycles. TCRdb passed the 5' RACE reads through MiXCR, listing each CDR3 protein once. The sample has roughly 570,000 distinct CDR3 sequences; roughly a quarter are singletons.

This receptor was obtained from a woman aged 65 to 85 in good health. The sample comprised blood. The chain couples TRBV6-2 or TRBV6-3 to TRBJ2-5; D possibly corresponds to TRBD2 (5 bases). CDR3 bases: TGTGCCAGCAGTGAACTAGGAAAGACCCAGTACTTC. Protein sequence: CASSELGKTQYF.